This record concerns one T cell receptor (beta chain) sequence. Its antigen is unidentified. Only in-frame clones appear in the TCRdb table, and some are missing; sequencing was by immunoSEQ multiplex PCR. The top ten hold 0.1% to 0.15% of the sample, which has millions of clones, roughly 96% seen once. This entry is derived from a study of shared clonotypes between healthy human individuals. CDR1 is SEHNR, CDR2 FQNEAQ, per germline (reference sequence). The CDR3 has 11 amino acids. V dropped 5 bases and J dropped 10; count of bases not matched to a gene: 4. Whole-study findings and limits: Apart from blood, nothing was sampled; tissue repertoires likely differ.

This TCR was recovered from a man aged 18 to 35 in good health. The V and J genes are TRBV7-9 and TRBJ1-1, with TRBD1 identical over 7 bases. The sample taken for sequencing was naive CD4+ T cells sorted from blood. Subset here: CD45RA+ positively selected. The CDR3 DNA follows: TGTGCCAGCAGCCTACAGGGGTCAGCTTTCTTT. Protein: CASSLQGSAFF. Filled out from reference TRBV7-9 and TRBJ1-1, the complete variable domain reads DTGVSQNPRHKITKRGQNVTFRCDPISEHNRLYWYRQTLGQGPEFLTYFQNEAQLEKSRLLSDRFSAERPKGSFSTLEIQRTEQGDSAMYLCASSLQGSAFFGQGTRLTVV.